The TCR beta chain under discussion was sequenced for a study of T cells in Graves' hyperthyroidism and ophthalmopathy. RNA transcripts gave rise to amplified TCR beta CDR3 regions. Initially, a first-round RT-PCR of the TCR CDR3 employed the HTBI primer set. TCRdb called the multiplex PCR reads again in MiXCR, with one record for every CDR3 protein. The profile covers about 260,000 distinct CDR3 sequences, with roughly 17% appearing a single time and around 28% taken by the ten largest. The sample consisted of blood. This sequence originates from a woman between 18 and 29 years old with Graves' ophthalmopathy.

The CDR3 DNA follows: TGTGCCAGCAGTACCAGACTAGCGGGAGAATGGACCTACGAGCAGTACTTC. It translates to CASSTRLAGEWTYEQYF. This rearrangement joins TRBV28 to TRBJ2-7; 12 nucleotides agree with TRBD2. The CDR3 is made up of 17 amino acids. Germline V gives CDR1 MDHEN, CDR2 SYDVKM. Trimming took 5 bases from V and 2 from J; bases not matched to a gene: 10.